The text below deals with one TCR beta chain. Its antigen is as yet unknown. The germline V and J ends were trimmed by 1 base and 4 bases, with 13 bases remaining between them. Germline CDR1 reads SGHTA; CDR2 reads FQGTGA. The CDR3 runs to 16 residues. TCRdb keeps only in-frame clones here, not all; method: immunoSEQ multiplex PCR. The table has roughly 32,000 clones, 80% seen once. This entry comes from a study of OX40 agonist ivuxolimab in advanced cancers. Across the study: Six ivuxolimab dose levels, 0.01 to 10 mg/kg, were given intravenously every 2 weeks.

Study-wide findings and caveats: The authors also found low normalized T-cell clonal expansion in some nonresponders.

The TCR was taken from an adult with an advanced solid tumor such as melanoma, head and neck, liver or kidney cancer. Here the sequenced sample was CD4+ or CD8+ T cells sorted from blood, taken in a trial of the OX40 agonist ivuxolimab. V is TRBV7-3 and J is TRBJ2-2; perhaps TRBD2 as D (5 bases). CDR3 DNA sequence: TGTGCCAGCAGCTTAATGCCCGGGAAGACCACCGGGGAGCTGTTTTTT. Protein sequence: CASSLMPGKTTGELFF.